This TCR beta chain was found in a study of T cells in Graves' hyperthyroidism and ophthalmopathy. Study in general: Peripheral blood was taken when the disease was first diagnosed, before any treatment began.

Each diagnosis was grounded in clinical symptoms, serum thyroxine and TRAb, thyroid ultrasound, and orbital computed tomography. At first hyperthyroidism diagnosis, before any ophthalmopathy symptoms, the blood sample was collected. This clonotype was seen repeatedly, ten times or more. The CDR3 is made up of 15 amino acids. Germline CDR1 reads SGHRS; CDR2 reads YFSETQ. V lost 0 bases, J lost 2 bases, and 4 bases stayed unmatched. Amplification of TCR beta CDR3 regions was performed using RNA transcripts as template. In the first-round RT-PCR of the TCR CDR3, the HTBI primer set was used. TCRdb reprocessed the multiplex PCR reads via MiXCR and lists one record per CDR3 protein. The sample contains about 280,000 distinct CDR3 sequences, less than 30% of which appear only once.

Sequenced input: blood. The rearrangement links TRBV5-1 to TRBJ2-7, with TRBD2 matching over 8 bases. This receptor was obtained from a man aged 35-49 years with Graves' hyperthyroidism that later progressed to Graves' ophthalmopathy. This chain's CDR3 is CASSLVSGSTYEQYF. The CDR3 region has the DNA TGCGCCAGCAGCTTGGTGAGCGGGAGTACCTACGAGCAGTACTTC.